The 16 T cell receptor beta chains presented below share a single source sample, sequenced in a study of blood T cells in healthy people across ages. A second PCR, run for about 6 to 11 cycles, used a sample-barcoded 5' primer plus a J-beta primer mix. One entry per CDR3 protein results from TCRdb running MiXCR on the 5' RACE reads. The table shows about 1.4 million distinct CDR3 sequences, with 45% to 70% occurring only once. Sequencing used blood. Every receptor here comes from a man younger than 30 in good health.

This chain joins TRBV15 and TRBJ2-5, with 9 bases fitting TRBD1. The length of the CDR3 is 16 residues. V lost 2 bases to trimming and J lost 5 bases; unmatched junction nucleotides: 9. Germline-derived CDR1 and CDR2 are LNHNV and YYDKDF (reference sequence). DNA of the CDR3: TGTGCCACCAGCAGACCTCGGGGACAGGGTATCGAGACCCAGTACTTC. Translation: CATSRPRGQGIETQYF.

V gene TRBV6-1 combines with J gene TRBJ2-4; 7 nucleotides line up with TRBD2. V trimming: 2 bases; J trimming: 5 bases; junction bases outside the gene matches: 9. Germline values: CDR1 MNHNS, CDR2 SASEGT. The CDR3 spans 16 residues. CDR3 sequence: CASSEYPGDYQNIQYF. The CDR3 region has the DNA TGTGCCAGCAGTGAATACCCGGGGGACTACCAAAACATTCAGTACTTC.

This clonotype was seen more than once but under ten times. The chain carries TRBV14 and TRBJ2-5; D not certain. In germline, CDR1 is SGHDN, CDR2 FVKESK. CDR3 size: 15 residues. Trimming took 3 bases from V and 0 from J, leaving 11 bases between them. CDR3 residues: CASSHPLANQETQYF. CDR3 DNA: TGTGCCAGCAGCCACCCTCTTGCGAACCAAGAGACCCAGTACTTC.

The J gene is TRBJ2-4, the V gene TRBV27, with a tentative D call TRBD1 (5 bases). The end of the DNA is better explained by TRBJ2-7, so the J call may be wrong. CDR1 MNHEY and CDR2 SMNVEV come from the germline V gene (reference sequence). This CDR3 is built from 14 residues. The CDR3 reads CASSLQGFNYEQYF. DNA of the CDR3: TGTGCCAGCAGTTTACAGGGTTTTAACTACGAGCAGTACTTC.

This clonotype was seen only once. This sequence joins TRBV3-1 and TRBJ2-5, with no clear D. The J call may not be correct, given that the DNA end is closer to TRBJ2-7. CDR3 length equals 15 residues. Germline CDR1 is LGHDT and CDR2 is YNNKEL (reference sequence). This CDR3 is CASSQGKARLYEQYF. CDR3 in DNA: TGTGCCAGCAGCCAAGGAAAAGCTCGCCTCTACGAGCAGTACTTC.

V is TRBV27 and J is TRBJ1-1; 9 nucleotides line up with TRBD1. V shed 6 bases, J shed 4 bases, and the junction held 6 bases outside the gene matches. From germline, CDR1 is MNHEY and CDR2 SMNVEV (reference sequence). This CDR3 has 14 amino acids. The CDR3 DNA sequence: TGTGCCAGCAGAGGGACAGGGCATCTCACTGAAGCTTTCTTT. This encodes CASRGTGHLTEAFF.

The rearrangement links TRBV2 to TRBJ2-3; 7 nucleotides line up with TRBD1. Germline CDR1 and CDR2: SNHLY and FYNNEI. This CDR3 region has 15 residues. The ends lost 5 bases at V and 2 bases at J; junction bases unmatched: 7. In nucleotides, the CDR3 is TGTGCCAGCAGTAAGGGACAGATCAACACAGATACGCAGTATTTT. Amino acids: CASSKGQINTDTQYF.

The CDR3 is CASSPLPGTGGGEQYF. DNA of the CDR3: TGCGCCAGCAGCCCCCTTCCCGGGACAGGGGGCGGCGAGCAGTACTTC. V usage is TRBV4-1 and J usage is TRBJ2-7; 12 nucleotides align to TRBD1. The J segment lost 6 bases and the V segment lost 4 bases, leaving 10 bases of the junction unmatched. The V gene's germline CDR1 is MGHRA and CDR2 YSYEKL. This CDR3 spans 16 amino acids.

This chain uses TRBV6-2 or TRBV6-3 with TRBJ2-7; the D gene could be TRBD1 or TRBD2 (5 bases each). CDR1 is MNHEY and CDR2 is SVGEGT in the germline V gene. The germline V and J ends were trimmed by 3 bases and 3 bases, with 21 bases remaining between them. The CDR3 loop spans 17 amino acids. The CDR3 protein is CASSYLGRDQGSYEQYF. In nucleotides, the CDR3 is TGTGCCAGCAGTTATTTAGGCCGGGACCAAGGGAGCTACGAGCAGTACTTC.

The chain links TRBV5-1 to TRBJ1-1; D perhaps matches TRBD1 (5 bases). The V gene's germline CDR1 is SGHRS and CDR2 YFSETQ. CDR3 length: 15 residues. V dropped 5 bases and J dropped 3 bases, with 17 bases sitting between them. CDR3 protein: CASRGPGGLDTEAFF. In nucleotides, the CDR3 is TGCGCCAGCAGGGGGCCAGGAGGTCTGGACACTGAAGCTTTCTTT.

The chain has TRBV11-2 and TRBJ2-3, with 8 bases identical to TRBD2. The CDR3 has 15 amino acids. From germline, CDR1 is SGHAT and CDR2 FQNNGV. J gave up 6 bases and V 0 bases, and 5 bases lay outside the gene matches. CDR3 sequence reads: CASSLEAGGADTQYF. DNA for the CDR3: TGTGCCAGCAGCTTAGAGGCGGGAGGTGCCGATACGCAGTATTTT. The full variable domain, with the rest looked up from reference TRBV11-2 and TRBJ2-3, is EAGVAQSPRYKIIEKRQSVAFWCNPISGHATLYWYQQILGQGPKLLIQFQNNGVVDDSQLPKDRFSAERLKGVDSTLKIQPAKLEDSAVYLCASSLEAGGADTQYFGPGTRLTVL.

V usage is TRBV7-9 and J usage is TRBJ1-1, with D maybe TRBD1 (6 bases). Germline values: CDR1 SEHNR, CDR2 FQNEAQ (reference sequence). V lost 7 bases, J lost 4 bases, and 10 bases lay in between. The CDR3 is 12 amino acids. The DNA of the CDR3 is TGTGCCAGCAACCACAGGGCCACTGAAGCTTTCTTT. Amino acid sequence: CASNHRATEAFF.

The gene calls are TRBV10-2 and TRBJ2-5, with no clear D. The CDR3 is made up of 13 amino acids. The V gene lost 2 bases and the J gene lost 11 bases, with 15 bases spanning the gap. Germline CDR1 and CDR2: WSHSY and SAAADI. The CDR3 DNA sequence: TGCGCCAGCAGTGAGGCTGGTTACAATGAGCAGTACTTC. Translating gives CASSEAGYNEQYF.

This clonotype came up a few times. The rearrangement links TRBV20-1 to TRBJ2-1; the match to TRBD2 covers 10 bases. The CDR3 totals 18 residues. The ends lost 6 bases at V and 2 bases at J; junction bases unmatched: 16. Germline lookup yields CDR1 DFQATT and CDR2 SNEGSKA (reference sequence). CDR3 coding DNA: TGCAGTGCGCTCGATCTCCAGAGCGGGGGGGCGACCTACAATGAGCAGTTCTTC. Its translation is CSALDLQSGGATYNEQFF.

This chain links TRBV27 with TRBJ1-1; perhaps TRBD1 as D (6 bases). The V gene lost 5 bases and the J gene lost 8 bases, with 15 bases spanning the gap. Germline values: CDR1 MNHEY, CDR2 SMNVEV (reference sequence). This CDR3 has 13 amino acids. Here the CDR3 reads CASSLLRGWEAFF. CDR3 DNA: TGTGCCAGCAGTCTTCTCAGGGGCTGGGAAGCTTTCTTT.

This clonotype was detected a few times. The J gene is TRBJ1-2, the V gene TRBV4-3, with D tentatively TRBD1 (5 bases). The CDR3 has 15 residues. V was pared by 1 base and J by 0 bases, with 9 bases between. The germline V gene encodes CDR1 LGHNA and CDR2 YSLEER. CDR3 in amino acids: CASSQGVGANYGYTF. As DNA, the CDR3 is TGCGCCAGCAGCCAAGGGGTGGGGGCTAACTATGGCTACACCTTC.